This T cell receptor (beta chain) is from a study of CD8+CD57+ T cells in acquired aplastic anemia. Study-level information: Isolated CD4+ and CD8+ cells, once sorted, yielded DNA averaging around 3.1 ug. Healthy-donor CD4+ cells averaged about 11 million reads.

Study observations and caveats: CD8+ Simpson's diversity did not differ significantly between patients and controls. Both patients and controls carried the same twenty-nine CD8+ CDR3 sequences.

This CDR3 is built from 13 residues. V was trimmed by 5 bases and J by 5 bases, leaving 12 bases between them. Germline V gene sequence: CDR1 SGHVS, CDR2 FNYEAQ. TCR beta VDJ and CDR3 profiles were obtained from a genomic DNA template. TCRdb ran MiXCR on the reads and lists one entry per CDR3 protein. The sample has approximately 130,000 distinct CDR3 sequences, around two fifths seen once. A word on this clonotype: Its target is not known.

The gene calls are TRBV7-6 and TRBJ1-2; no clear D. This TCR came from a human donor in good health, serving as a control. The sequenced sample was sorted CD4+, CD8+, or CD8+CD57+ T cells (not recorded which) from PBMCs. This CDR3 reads CASSQLDSYGYTF. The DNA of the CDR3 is TGTGCCAGCAGCCAACTCGACTCGTATGGCTACACCTTC.